Following are 29 T cell receptor beta chains from one sample sequenced in a study of cytomegalovirus exposure and HLA in healthy donors. Use of 60 Vbeta and 13 Jbeta primers characterized the PCR. Assay used: immunoSEQ multiplex PCR; TCRdb lists only in-frame clones, some missing. The sample contains roughly 150,000 clones, approximately 86% of which appear only once. The material sequenced was PBMCs. Receptor source: a woman in her 50s in good health and CMV-seropositive.

The genes are TRBV5-1 and TRBJ1-3; TRBD1 agrees at 7 bases. The V gene end was trimmed by 3 bases and the J gene end by 4 bases; junction bases not matched to a gene: 13. Per the germline V gene, CDR1 is SGHRS and CDR2 is YFSETQ. This CDR3 has 17 residues. This chain's CDR3 is CASSSNQVGTVGNTIYF. CDR3 nucleotides: TGCGCCAGCAGCTCGAATCAAGTTGGGACAGTCGGAAACACCATATATTTT.

The rearrangement links TRBV30 to TRBJ2-3; TRBD2 agrees at 15 bases. CDR1 is GTSNPN and CDR2 is SVGIG in the germline V gene (reference sequence). The CDR3 is 19 residues long. V gave up 2 bases and J gave up 5 bases; unmatched junction bases: 14. In nucleotides, the CDR3 is TGTGCCTGGAGTACACCGTGGACTAGCGGGGGGGCTTTGAAAGATACGCAGTATTTT. Protein sequence: CAWSTPWTSGGALKDTQYF. Full variable domain (outside the CDR3, taken from reference TRBV30 and TRBJ2-3): SQTIHQWPATLVQPVGSPLSLECTVEGTSNPNLYWYRQAAGRGLQLLFYSVGIGQISSEVPQNLSASRPQDRQFILSSKKLLLSDSGFYLCAWSTPWTSGGALKDTQYFGPGTRLTVL.

The rearrangement uses TRBV9 and TRBJ1-1; tentative D call: TRBD1 (5 bases). This CDR3 is 14 amino acids long. Trimming left V 0 bases short and J 4 bases short, with 10 bases between. The germline V gene encodes CDR1 SGDLS and CDR2 YYNGEE. The CDR3 protein is CASSVDQGITEAFF. In nucleotides, the CDR3 is TGTGCCAGCAGCGTAGACCAGGGCATCACTGAAGCTTTCTTT.

The J gene is TRBJ2-3, the V gene TRBV9, with 10 bases that match TRBD1. With 3 bases clipped from V and 3 bases from J, the junction kept 4 bases outside the gene matches. This CDR3 contains 15 residues. Germline CDR1 is SGDLS and CDR2 is YYNGEE. In DNA form, the CDR3 reads TGTGCCAGCAGCGGACCGGGACAGGGGACAGATACGCAGTATTTT. It codes for CASSGPGQGTDTQYF.

The chain is built from TRBV6-5 and TRBJ1-1; D possibly corresponds to TRBD1 (6 bases). Germline CDR1 and CDR2: MNHEY and SVGAGI. The CDR3 totals 15 residues. The ends were cut back, 8 bases at V and 6 bases at J, with 22 bases in the middle. In DNA, the CDR3 is TGTGCCAGCGGCTTACAGGGTCGGGTGGTCGCTGAAGCTTTCTTT. Its translation: CASGLQGRVVAEAFF.

CDR3 sequence (DNA): TGCGCCAGCAGCCAAGATGGGACAGTCACCAATGAAAAACTGTTTTTT. This sequence encodes CASSQDGTVTNEKLFF. The chain carries TRBV4-1 and TRBJ1-4, with 7 bases identical to TRBD1. CDR3 length: 16 residues. V was pared by 0 bases and J by 5 bases, with 6 bases of the junction left unmatched. Per germline, CDR1 MGHRA and CDR2 YSYEKL.

The chain couples TRBV6-1 to TRBJ1-4; 7 nucleotides agree with TRBD1. CDR3 size: 15 residues. V lost 5 bases to trimming and J lost 3 bases; unmatched junction nucleotides: 6. Germline lookup yields CDR1 MNHNS and CDR2 SASEGT. CDR3 sequence (DNA): TGTGCCAGCAGTATTGACAGGGCACCTAATGAAAAACTGTTTTTT. This gives the protein CASSIDRAPNEKLFF.

The chain couples TRBV2 to TRBJ1-5, with TRBD1 identical over 7 bases. CDR1 and CDR2 (germline): SNHLY, FYNNEI. J was trimmed by 3 bases and V by 6 bases; bases with no gene match: 5. The CDR3 has 14 amino acids. DNA for the CDR3: TGTGCCAGCAGGGGGGACAGACCCAATCAGCCCCAGCATTTT. This translates into CASRGDRPNQPQHF. The full variable domain, rest sourced from reference TRBV2 and TRBJ1-5, is EPEVTQTPSHQVTQMGQEVILRCVPISNHLYFYWYRQILGQKVEFLVSFYNNEISEKSEIFDDQFSVERPDGSNFTLKIRSTKLEDSAMYFCASRGDRPNQPQHFGDGTRLSIL.

This chain links TRBV19 with TRBJ1-4; no reliable D call. The CDR3 is made up of 15 amino acids. Trimming stripped 7 bases from V and 8 bases from J, with 20 bases between. From germline, CDR1 is LNHDA and CDR2 SQIVND (reference sequence). CDR3 protein: CASTHPGERREKLFF. The CDR3 coding sequence is TGTGCCAGTACCCACCCCGGGGAACGTCGGGAAAAACTGTTTTTT.

As regards this clone: An end of the junction differs from the germline gene, which may be a read error. This chain joins TRBV7-9 and TRBJ1-5; tentative D call: TRBD1 (6 bases). The CDR3 runs 17 residues. CDR1 is SEHNR and CDR2 is FQNEAQ in the germline V gene (reference sequence). Written as DNA, the CDR3 is TGTTCCAGCAGCTTAGTATCCGGGGGGCGAGTACGTCAGCCCCAGCATTTT. Encoded protein: CSSSLVSGGRVRQPQHF. The whole variable domain, filled in from reference TRBV7-9 and TRBJ1-5, reads DTGVSQNPRHKITKRGQNVTFRCDPISEHNRLYWYRQTLGQGPEFLTYFQNEAQLEKSRLLSDRFSAERPKGSFSTLEIQRTEQGDSAMYLCSSSLVSGGRVRQPQHFGDGTRLSIL.

The chain couples TRBV6-1 to TRBJ2-7; D is perhaps TRBD2 (7 bases). The CDR3 has 16 residues. Germline V gene lookup returns CDR1 MNHNS and CDR2 SASEGT. V shed 0 bases and J shed 7 bases, with 19 bases lying between them. CDR3 amino acids: CASSEAPGGGTGEQYF. In DNA, the CDR3 is TGTGCCAGCAGTGAAGCGCCTGGCGGGGGCACCGGAGAGCAGTACTTC.

V and J are TRBV6-6 and TRBJ2-1; 7 positions match TRBD1. CDR1 and CDR2 (germline): MNHNY, SVGAGI (reference sequence). This CDR3 is 14 amino acids long. J gave up 2 bases and V 2 bases, and 0 bases lay outside the gene matches. The CDR3 region has the DNA TGTGCCAGCAGTTACGGGACAGCCTACAATGAGCAGTTCTTC. This sequence encodes CASSYGTAYNEQFF.

The chain combines TRBV5-4 with TRBJ1-1; the match to TRBD1 covers 7 bases. The CDR3 covers 14 residues. CDR1 and CDR2 (germline): SGHNT, YYREEE (reference sequence). V dropped 0 bases and J dropped 7; count of bases not matched to a gene: 6. CDR3 protein: CASSLGDRGYEAFF. In nucleotides, the CDR3 is TGTGCCAGCAGCTTGGGGGACAGAGGTTATGAAGCTTTCTTT.

This clone was counted once. V and J are TRBV30 and TRBJ1-4; maybe TRBD1 (6 bases). The CDR3 is 13 amino acids. Looked up from germline, CDR1 is GTSNPN and CDR2 is SVGIG (reference sequence). V dropped 4 bases and J dropped 5 bases, with 11 bases sitting between them. The DNA of the CDR3 is TGTGCCTGGAAACTTACAGGGAATGAAAAACTGTTTTTT. Encoded protein: CAWKLTGNEKLFF.

This chain joins TRBV6-1 and TRBJ1-1, with D perhaps TRBD1 (6 bases). Germline V gives CDR1 MNHNS, CDR2 SASEGT. This CDR3 spans 12 amino acids. Trimming took off 4 bases at V and 6 bases at J, with 9 bases between the two ends. DNA for the CDR3: TGTGCCAGCAGTGTCAGGGGTGCTGAAGCTTTCTTT. Residues: CASSVRGAEAFF.

The chain joins TRBV5-1 to TRBJ2-7; no clear D gene. The germline V gene encodes CDR1 SGHRS and CDR2 YFSETQ. V shed 1 base and J shed 0 bases, with 5 bases lying between them. CDR3 size: 13 residues. CDR3 residues: CASSLRFSYEQYF. In DNA form, the CDR3 reads TGCGCCAGCAGCTTGCGGTTCTCCTACGAGCAGTACTTC.

CDR3 sequence reads: CASRSTGIGHPQHF. CDR3 in DNA: TGTGCCAGCAGGTCGACAGGGATTGGGCATCCCCAGCATTTT. The chain recombines TRBV6-6 with TRBJ1-5; 7 nucleotides match TRBD1. J gave up 10 bases and V 6 bases, and 12 bases lay outside the gene matches. CDR3 length: 14 residues. Germline V gene data show CDR1 as MNHNY and CDR2 as SVGAGI (reference sequence).

The chain joins TRBV6-1 to TRBJ2-7, with D hard to call. This CDR3 contains 15 residues. Trimming cost V 1 base and J 3 bases, with 13 bases left between them. The germline V gene encodes CDR1 MNHNS and CDR2 SASEGT. The CDR3 DNA is TGTGCCAGCAGTGAAGAACCCGATAGCAGCTACGAGCAGTACTTC. Amino acid sequence: CASSEEPDSSYEQYF.

V gene TRBV28 combines with J gene TRBJ1-6; TRBD1 matches 9 bases. This CDR3 has 14 residues. Unmatched junction bases numbered 8, after V lost 7 bases and J lost 10 bases. CDR1 MDHEN and CDR2 SYDVKM come from the germline V gene. This CDR3 reads CASKTGGKESPLHF. For the CDR3, the DNA is TGTGCCAGCAAGACAGGGGGAAAGGAATCACCCCTCCACTTT. The whole variable domain, filled in from reference TRBV28 and TRBJ1-6, reads DVKVTQSSRYLVKRTGEKVFLECVQDMDHENMFWYRQDPGLGLRLIYFSYDVKMKEKGDIPEGYSVSREKKERFSLILESASTNQTSMYLCASKTGGKESPLHFGNGTRLTVT.

The genes are TRBV10-2 and TRBJ2-3; the D gene is possibly TRBD2 (5 bases). The germline gives CDR1 WSHSY, CDR2 SAAADI. The CDR3 is made up of 15 amino acids. V was cut by 0 bases and J by 4 bases, with 11 bases left in between. CDR3 bases: TGCGCCAGCAGTGAGTCCCCTTCCGGGGCAGATACGCAGTATTTT. Amino acid sequence: CASSESPSGADTQYF.

The V gene is TRBV15, the J gene TRBJ2-1; 8 nucleotides match TRBD2. The CDR3 is made up of 16 amino acids. CDR1 and CDR2 (germline): LNHNV, YYDKDF (reference sequence). V lost 0 bases, J lost 2 bases, and 3 bases stayed unmatched. CDR3 in DNA: TGTGCCACCAGCAGAGATCGCGGGGGGCCCTACAATGAGCAGTTCTTC. Protein: CATSRDRGGPYNEQFF.

This chain links TRBV6-5 with TRBJ2-2, with D perhaps matching TRBD2 (6 bases). V lost 2 bases, J lost 7 bases, and 14 bases lay in between. The CDR3 has 15 amino acids. In germline, CDR1 is MNHEY, CDR2 SVGAGI. CDR3 region: CASSYGGGVSGELFF. As DNA, the CDR3 is TGTGCCAGCAGTTACGGGGGAGGAGTTAGCGGGGAGCTGTTTTTT.

The chain joins TRBV30 to TRBJ2-3, with 10 bases fitting TRBD2. Looked up from germline, CDR1 is GTSNPN and CDR2 is SVGIG (reference sequence). The CDR3 consists of 16 residues. Trimming at V came to 0 bases and at J to 1 base, leaving 4 bases not matched to a gene. This CDR3 is CAWSVGAGGRTDTQYF. CDR3 nucleotides: TGTGCCTGGAGTGTAGGAGCGGGGGGGCGCACAGATACGCAGTATTTT. Full variable domain (remainder filled in from reference TRBV30 and TRBJ2-3): SQTIHQWPATLVQPVGSPLSLECTVEGTSNPNLYWYRQAAGRGLQLLFYSVGIGQISSEVPQNLSASRPQDRQFILSSKKLLLSDSGFYLCAWSVGAGGRTDTQYFGPGTRLTVL.

The rearrangement joins TRBV4-3 to TRBJ1-4; D might be TRBD1 (6 bases). The CDR3 runs 15 residues. In germline, CDR1 is LGHNA, CDR2 YSLEER. Trimming took off 3 bases at V and 8 bases at J, with 16 bases between the two ends. CDR3 nucleotide sequence: TGCGCCAGCAGCCAGAGTAGGGGGATTGGGGAAAAACTGTTTTTT. It is translated as CASSQSRGIGEKLFF.

This chain links TRBV5-4 with TRBJ2-1; 8 nucleotides align to TRBD2. The CDR3 totals 17 residues. The V gene's germline CDR1 is SGHNT and CDR2 YYREEE (reference sequence). V lost 1 base to trimming and J lost 7 bases; unmatched junction nucleotides: 13. CDR3 amino acids: CASSLLRGGRTLNEQFF. The CDR3 nucleotides are TGTGCCAGCAGCTTGTTACGGGGGGGCCGTACCCTTAATGAGCAGTTCTTC.

This clone has just a few counts. This chain joins TRBV5-1 and TRBJ2-1; possibly TRBD1 for D (6 bases). Between the trimmed V and J ends, which lost 0 bases and 0 bases, there was a span of 7 bases. CDR1 is SGHRS, CDR2 YFSETQ, per germline. This CDR3 has 15 amino acids. CDR3 sequence (DNA): TGCGCCAGCAGCTTGGAAGGGGGCTCCTACAATGAGCAGTTCTTC. Amino acid sequence: CASSLEGGSYNEQFF.

J is TRBJ1-2 and V is TRBV7-8; a weak D match, TRBD1 (5 bases). V shed 7 bases and J shed 4 bases, with 7 bases lying between them. From germline, CDR1 is SGHVS and CDR2 FQNEAQ. The CDR3 is made up of 11 amino acids. In DNA, the CDR3 is TGTGCCAGCAAGACAGCCTATGGCTACACCTTC. Translating gives CASKTAYGYTF. Supplemented by reference TRBV7-8 and TRBJ1-2, the full variable domain reads GAGVSQSPRYKVAKRGQDVALRCDPISGHVSLFWYQQALGQGPEFLTYFQNEAQLDKSGLPSDRFFAERPEGSVSTLKIQRTQQEDSAVYLCASKTAYGYTFGSGTRLTVV.

The chain carries TRBV30 and TRBJ1-4; tentatively, D is TRBD1 (5 bases). Germline V lookup: CDR1 GTSNPN, CDR2 SVGIG (reference sequence). The CDR3 runs 15 residues. Trimming took off 2 bases at V and 0 bases at J, with 10 bases between the two ends. The CDR3 sequence: CAWSLTGATNEKLFF. For the CDR3, the DNA is TGTGCCTGGAGTTTGACGGGGGCAACTAATGAAAAACTGTTTTTT.

The chain links TRBV9 to TRBJ1-6; TRBD1 matches at 7 bases. There are 14 residues in the CDR3. Germline assignment: CDR1 SGDLS and CDR2 YYNGEE. The ends lost 7 bases at V and 10 bases at J; junction bases unmatched: 11. CDR3 sequence reads: CASGSGQEDSPLHF. As DNA, the CDR3 is TGTGCCAGCGGGTCCGGACAGGAGGACTCACCCCTCCACTTT. Drawing the rest from reference TRBV9 and TRBJ1-6, the complete variable domain is DSGVTQTPKHLITATGQRVTLRCSPRSGDLSVYWYQQSLDQGLQFLIQYYNGEERAKGNILERFSAQQFPDLHSELNLSSLELGDSALYFCASGSGQEDSPLHFGNGTRLTVT.